What follows are 13 T cell receptor beta chains derived from one specimen sequenced in a study of blood T cell repertoires in COVID-19. Libraries were prepared by immunoSEQ multiplex PCR; TCRdb keeps only in-frame clonotypes and omits some of them. The sample has around 67,000 clones, over 70% seen once; the top ten hold around 5%. Sequencing input: peripheral blood. The receptors were sampled from a man aged 45-65 years with active COVID-19.

V usage is TRBV6-1 and J usage is TRBJ1-5; D is ambiguous. V gave up 2 bases and J gave up 11 bases, with 10 bases separating them. The CDR3 is 12 residues long. CDR1 and CDR2 from the germline V gene are MNHNS and SASEGT. The DNA for the CDR3 is TGTGCCAGCAGTGAACTCGGGTCAACCCAGCATTTT. Encoded protein: CASSELGSTQHF.

The rearrangement links TRBV15 to TRBJ2-1, with 9 nucleotides matching TRBD1. This CDR3 contains 17 residues. Germline trimming cut 1 base from V and 0 bases from J; bases unmatched to any gene: 4. Per germline, CDR1 LNHNV and CDR2 YYDKDF (reference sequence). The CDR3 sequence: CATSRAPTGGSYNEQFF. The CDR3, as DNA: TGTGCCACCAGCAGAGCCCCGACAGGGGGCTCCTACAATGAGCAGTTCTTC.

This clone was recorded only once. The CDR3 coding sequence is TGTGCCAGCAGCTTGAGCGGTAACTACTACGAGCAGTACTTC. Amino acid sequence: CASSLSGNYYEQYF. V gene TRBV7-9 combines with J gene TRBJ2-5, with a weak D call TRBD2 (5 bases). Near its end, the DNA agrees better with TRBJ2-7, so the J call may be wrong. Germline values: CDR1 SEHNR, CDR2 FQNEAQ (reference sequence). The CDR3 consists of 14 residues.

The chain is built from TRBV5-1 and TRBJ1-1, with 9 bases identical to TRBD1. J was trimmed by 2 bases and V by 4 bases; bases with no gene match: 9. CDR1 and CDR2 (germline): SGHRS, YFSETQ. This CDR3 is built from 16 residues. The CDR3 protein is CASSPGRGQGNTEAFF. The CDR3 DNA reads as TGCGCCAGCAGCCCGGGGAGGGGACAGGGAAACACTGAAGCTTTCTTT.

The chain carries TRBV27 and TRBJ1-5; D is undetermined. Germline loops: CDR1 MNHEY, CDR2 SMNVEV (reference sequence). V shed 3 bases and J shed 3 bases, with 12 bases lying between them. This CDR3 is 15 amino acids long. This CDR3 is CASSLGGQYNQPQHF. As DNA, the CDR3 is TGTGCCAGCAGTTTGGGCGGGCAGTACAATCAGCCCCAGCATTTT.

The V call is TRBV4-3, the J call TRBJ1-1, with 8 bases that match TRBD1. This CDR3 contains 15 residues. Germline trimming cut 0 bases from V and 10 bases from J; bases unmatched to any gene: 10. Per the germline V gene, CDR1 is LGHNA and CDR2 is YSLEER. Here the CDR3 reads CASSQDIMDREVAFF. The CDR3 DNA reads as TGCGCCAGCAGCCAAGATATCATGGACAGGGAGGTAGCTTTCTTT.

This clone has more than one count but fewer than ten. This chain joins TRBV5-6 and TRBJ1-5, with 7 bases identical to TRBD1. From germline, CDR1 is SGHDT and CDR2 YYEEEE. V lost 2 bases, J lost 6 bases, and 5 bases stayed unmatched. This CDR3 has 14 residues. Here the CDR3 DNA reads TGTGCCAGCAGCTTCAGGGGGTCTAGTCAGCCCCAGCATTTT. It is translated as CASSFRGSSQPQHF. Full variable domain (rest looked up from reference TRBV5-6 and TRBJ1-5): DAGVTQSPTHLIKTRGQQVTLRCSPKSGHDTVSWYQQALGQGPQFIFQYYEEEERQRGNFPDRFSGHQFPNYSSELNVNALLLGDSALYLCASSFRGSSQPQHFGDGTRLSIL.

Only one count was recorded for this clone. This sequence joins TRBV7-6 and TRBJ2-3, with 7 positions matching TRBD2. Trimming removed 0 bases from V and 1 base from J; junction bases left unmatched: 1. The CDR3 has 15 residues. Germline CDR1 is SGHVS and CDR2 is FNYEAQ. The CDR3 DNA sequence: TGTGCCAGCAGCTTAGCAACTAGCGGCACAGATACGCAGTATTTT. Residues: CASSLATSGTDTQYF.

The CDR3 nucleotides are TGTGCCAGCAGCTTAGTACGCACGGGTAGCGGATCCAAAAACATTCAGTACTTC. As protein: CASSLVRTGSGSKNIQYF. The rearrangement uses TRBV7-2 and TRBJ2-4, with D possibly matching TRBD2 (6 bases). Germline CDR1 and CDR2: SGHTA and FQGNSA. This CDR3 has 18 amino acids. Trimming cost V 1 base and J 2 bases, with 18 bases left between them.

The chain couples TRBV11-1 to TRBJ2-2; D unresolved. V dropped 4 bases and J dropped 1 base, with 7 bases sitting between them. The CDR3 has 14 residues. Germline values: CDR1 SGHAT, CDR2 FQDESV (reference sequence). The CDR3 DNA reads TGTGCCAGCAGCTCCCCAGGGAACACCGGGGAGCTGTTTTTT. The encoded protein is CASSSPGNTGELFF.

The chain employs TRBV19 and TRBJ1-4, with a possible D match to TRBD1 (6 bases). The CDR3 is made up of 15 amino acids. The germline V gene has CDR1 LNHDA and CDR2 SQIVND (reference sequence). Trimming removed 0 bases from V and 7 bases from J, with 12 bases in between. The chain's CDR3 is CASSIDQGLSEKLFF. The CDR3 nucleotides are TGTGCCAGTAGTATAGATCAGGGGCTTTCTGAAAAACTGTTTTTT.

This clone has only one observation. The rearrangement joins TRBV4-3 to TRBJ1-6, with 8 bases matching TRBD1. The CDR3 is made up of 17 amino acids. Germline assignment: CDR1 LGHNA and CDR2 YSLEER. With V trimmed by 0 bases and J by 6 bases, 7 bases remained unmatched. In DNA form, the CDR3 reads TGCGCCAGCAGCCAAGATCTACAGGGGGTAGTTAATTCACCCCTCCACTTT. Translated: CASSQDLQGVVNSPLHF.

The chain carries TRBV5-6 and TRBJ2-1; 12 bases agree with TRBD2. V dropped 4 bases and J dropped 8; count of bases not matched to a gene: 4. The CDR3 is made up of 14 amino acids. In germline, CDR1 is SGHDT, CDR2 YYEEEE. CDR3: CASSQTSGSDEQFF. The DNA for the CDR3 is TGTGCCAGCAGCCAGACTAGCGGGAGCGATGAGCAGTTCTTC. The full variable domain, in which reference TRBV5-6 and TRBJ2-1 provide the parts outside the CDR3, is DAGVTQSPTHLIKTRGQQVTLRCSPKSGHDTVSWYQQALGQGPQFIFQYYEEEERQRGNFPDRFSGHQFPNYSSELNVNALLLGDSALYLCASSQTSGSDEQFFGPGTRLTVL.